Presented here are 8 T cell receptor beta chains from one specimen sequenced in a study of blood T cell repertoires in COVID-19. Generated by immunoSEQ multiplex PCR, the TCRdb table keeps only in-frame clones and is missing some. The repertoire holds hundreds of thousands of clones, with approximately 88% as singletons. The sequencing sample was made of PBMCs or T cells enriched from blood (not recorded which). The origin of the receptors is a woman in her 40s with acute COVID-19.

CDR3 protein: CASRAWDRMSYEQYF. As DNA, the CDR3 is TGTGCCAGCAGAGCTTGGGACAGGATGTCCTACGAGCAGTACTTC. The chain has TRBV6-5 and TRBJ2-7; 8 bases fit TRBD1. The CDR3 is made up of 15 amino acids. Germline V CDR1 and CDR2: MNHEY, SVGAGI. After removal of 6 bases from V and 1 base from J, the junction contained 8 bases not matched to a gene.

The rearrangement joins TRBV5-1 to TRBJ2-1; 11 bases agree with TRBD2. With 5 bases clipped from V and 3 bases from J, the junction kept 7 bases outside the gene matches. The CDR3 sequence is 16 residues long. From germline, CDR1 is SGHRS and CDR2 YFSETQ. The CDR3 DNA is TGCGCCAGCAGGAAGACTAGCGGGGATAACTACAATGAGCAGTTCTTC. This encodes CASRKTSGDNYNEQFF.

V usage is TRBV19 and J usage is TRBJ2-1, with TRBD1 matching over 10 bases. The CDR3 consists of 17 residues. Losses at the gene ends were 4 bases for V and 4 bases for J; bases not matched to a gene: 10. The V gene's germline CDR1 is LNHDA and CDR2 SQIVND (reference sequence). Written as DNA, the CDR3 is TGTGCCAGTAGTACCCCACTGGACAGGGGGGCGTACAATGAGCAGTTCTTC. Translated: CASSTPLDRGAYNEQFF.

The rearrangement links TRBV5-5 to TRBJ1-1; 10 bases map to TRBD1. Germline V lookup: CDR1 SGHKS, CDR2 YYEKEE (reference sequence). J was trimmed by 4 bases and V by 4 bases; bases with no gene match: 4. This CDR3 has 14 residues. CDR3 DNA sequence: TGTGCCAGCAGCCTGTGGACAGGGGGCACTGAAGCTTTCTTT. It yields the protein CASSLWTGGTEAFF.

The CDR3 reads CASSIRRNSPLHF. Written as DNA, the CDR3 is TGTGCCAGCAGCATCCGCAGGAATTCACCCCTCCACTTT. The rearrangement uses TRBV7-8 and TRBJ1-6; D call uncertain. CDR3 length equals 13 residues. Trimming shortened V by 5 bases and J by 7 bases, and 9 bases separated the two germline ends. Germline values: CDR1 SGHVS, CDR2 FQNEAQ.

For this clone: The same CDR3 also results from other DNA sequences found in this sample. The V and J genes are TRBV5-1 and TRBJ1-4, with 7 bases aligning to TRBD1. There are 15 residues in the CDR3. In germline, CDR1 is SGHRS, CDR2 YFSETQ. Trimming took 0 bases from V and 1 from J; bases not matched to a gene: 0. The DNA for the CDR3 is TGCGCCAGCAGCTTGGACAGGGGAACTAATGAAAAACTGTTTTTT. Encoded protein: CASSLDRGTNEKLFF.

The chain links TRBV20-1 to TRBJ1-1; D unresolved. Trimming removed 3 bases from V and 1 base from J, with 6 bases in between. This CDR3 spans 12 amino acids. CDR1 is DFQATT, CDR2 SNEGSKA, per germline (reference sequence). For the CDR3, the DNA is TGCAGTGCTAGTCCCAAGAACACTGAAGCTTTCTTT. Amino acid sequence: CSASPKNTEAFF.

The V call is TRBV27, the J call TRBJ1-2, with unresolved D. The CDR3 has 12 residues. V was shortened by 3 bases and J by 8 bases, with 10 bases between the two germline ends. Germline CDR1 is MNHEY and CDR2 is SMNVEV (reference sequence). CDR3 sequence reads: CASSFSGNGYTF. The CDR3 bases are TGTGCCAGCAGTTTTTCGGGGAACGGCTACACCTTC.